This T cell receptor beta chain was sequenced during a study of cytotoxic CD8 clonotypes in ibrutinib-treated CLL. Some clones are missing from TCRdb's copy, which holds only in-frame ones; the method was immunoSEQ multiplex PCR. The sample gives 110,000 to 150,000 clones, 76% of which show up once; around 4.9% is in the top ten. As regards this clone: Its specificity is not known.

Study outcomes and limitations: Public clonotypes were uncommon and contracted or stayed stable on treatment. Elevated clonality accompanied ibrutinib response, with a return toward baseline values at progression.

CDR3 length: 13 amino acids. V lost 7 bases and J lost 7, with 14 bases in between. Germline-derived CDR1 and CDR2 are MDHEN and SYDVKM. The chain couples TRBV28 to TRBJ2-1; TRBD2 is a possible D gene (5 bases). Source: PBMCs, taken after 24 months of ibrutinib treatment. The clonotype comes from a human donor with chronic lymphocytic leukemia. The CDR3 spells CASTHGLGNEQFF. DNA for the CDR3: TGTGCCAGCACCCACGGACTCGGAAATGAGCAGTTCTTC.